This T cell receptor beta chain was captured by sequencing in a study of cytomegalovirus exposure and HLA in healthy donors. Overall study results and limits: Later analysis identified a missense DCLRE1C variant that was linked to TCR beta V- and J-gene trimming. A later analysis reportedly identified an Asian-associated ancestry cluster as carrying fewer N-insertions than the roughly 700-donor mean.

V dropped 6 bases and J dropped 3; count of bases not matched to a gene: 16. CDR1 is SGHAT, CDR2 FQNNGV, per germline. The CDR3 is 17 residues long. Comments on this clone: Its antigen is undetermined.

PCR employed 60 Vbeta and 13 Jbeta primers. Data came from immunoSEQ multiplex PCR; TCRdb stores just in-frame clones and leaves some out. The sample consists of over 150,000 clones, roughly 78% of them appearing once. This clonotype was sampled from a girl between 5 and 17 years old in good health and CMV-seropositive. The sequencing input was PBMCs. The V gene is TRBV11-2, the J gene TRBJ1-1; TRBD1 matches 7 bases. The CDR3 sequence is CASSWRKGGVVDTEAFF. DNA of the CDR3: TGTGCCAGCAGTTGGAGAAAAGGGGGCGTCGTAGACACTGAAGCTTTCTTT.